What follows are 6 T cell receptor beta chains derived from one specimen sequenced in a study of T cells in localized non-small cell lung cancer. The assay was immunoSEQ multiplex PCR, and TCRdb's table has in-frame clones only and misses some. The data show around 91,000 clones, roughly 87% seen once. Sequencing was performed on peripheral blood, taken before any cancer treatment. The receptors come from a man aged 35 to 69 with stage I squamous cell lung carcinoma.

V and J are TRBV15 and TRBJ1-1, with D unclear. The germline V and J ends were trimmed by 0 bases and 2 bases, with 7 bases remaining between them. The CDR3 has 14 amino acids. The germline CDR1 and CDR2 sequences are LNHNV and YYDKDF (reference sequence). CDR3 in DNA: TGTGCCACCAGCAGAGACAGAGTAAACACTGAAGCTTTCTTT. Amino acids: CATSRDRVNTEAFF.

The gene calls are TRBV7-8 and TRBJ1-2; possibly TRBD1 for D (5 bases). This CDR3 contains 13 residues. Trimming pared 0 bases from V and 8 bases from J, leaving 10 bases between. Germline V gene data show CDR1 as SGHVS and CDR2 as FQNEAQ. CDR3 sequence reads: CASSLAGALGYTF. CDR3 coding DNA: TGTGCCAGCAGCTTAGCAGGGGCGCTCGGCTACACCTTC.

The gene calls are TRBV7-5 and TRBJ1-2; the D call TRBD1 from the table was never checked on the DNA. TRBV7-5 has pseudogene status. This CDR3 comprises 15 residues. CDR3 amino acids: CVRSLTRNPNYGYTF. The CDR3 nucleotides read TGTGTCAGAAGCTTAACCAGGAACCCTAACTATGGCTACACCTTC.

The chain joins TRBV5-1 to TRBJ2-7; 7 bases align to TRBD1. The germline V gene encodes CDR1 SGHRS and CDR2 YFSETQ. The ends lost 0 bases at V and 2 bases at J; junction bases unmatched: 5. The CDR3 is made up of 15 amino acids. As DNA, the CDR3 is TGCGCCAGCAGCTTGGAGGGACAGCAAACCTACGAGCAGTACTTC. This encodes CASSLEGQQTYEQYF. Complete variable domain (other parts from reference TRBV5-1 and TRBJ2-7): KAGVTQTPRYLIKTRGQQVTLSCSPISGHRSVSWYQQTPGQGLQFLFEYFSETQRNKGNFPGRFSGRQFSNSRSEMNVSTLELGDSALYLCASSLEGQQTYEQYFGPGTRLTVT.

The chain links TRBV2 to TRBJ1-4; D unclear. The V end was cut by 6 bases, the J end by 6 bases, with 11 bases between. The germline CDR1 and CDR2 sequences are SNHLY and FYNNEI. This CDR3 has 13 amino acids. CDR3 in DNA: TGTGCCAGCAGCGGGAACTTGGATGAAAAACTGTTTTTT. Translated: CASSGNLDEKLFF.

The chain combines TRBV30 with TRBJ1-4; 7 bases map to TRBD1. Trimming at V came to 1 base and at J to 4 bases, leaving 6 bases not matched to a gene. The length of the CDR3 is 15 residues. Germline V lookup: CDR1 GTSNPN, CDR2 SVGIG (reference sequence). CDR3 sequence (DNA): TGTGCCTGGAGTGGGGTGGGACAGAGTAATGAAAAACTGTTTTTT. This encodes CAWSGVGQSNEKLFF.